This is a list of T cell receptor beta chains from one sample in a study of cytomegalovirus exposure and HLA in healthy donors. The method was immunoSEQ multiplex PCR; TCRdb's version includes in-frame clones alone and lacks a portion of them. This repertoire shows 150,000 to 200,000 clones, roughly 78% found once; its top ten account for around 7%. Sample: PBMCs. Source of these receptors: a middle-aged man in good health and CMV-seropositive. Both conserved end residues are part of each CDR3. The D gene is left open where the match is weak. Part of the rows lack a size; the others show once, few, many or a class for expanded clones.

size: .; J: TRBJ1-1; V: TRBV20-1; D: .; CDR3: CSAPSRTEAFF; DNA: TGCAGTGCCCCTTCGAGGACTGAAGCTTTCTTT
size: .; J: TRBJ2-7; V: TRBV12-5; D: TRBD2; CDR3: CASGLVGGVLYEQYF; DNA: TGTGCTAGTGGTTTGGTGGGGGGGGTTCTGTACGAGCAGTACTTC
size: .; J: TRBJ1-6; V: TRBV7-9; D: .; CDR3: CASSPAGDYNSPLHF; DNA: TGTGCCAGCAGCCCAGCAGGGGACTATAATTCACCCCTCCACTTT
size: once; J: TRBJ1-2; V: TRBV7-2; D: .; CDR3: CASSPAGGLGYGYTF; DNA: TGTGCCAGCAGCCCCGCCGGGGGGCTAGGCTATGGCTACACCTTC
size: .; J: TRBJ1-2; V: TRBV27; D: .; CDR3: CASSLVRAGTYGYTF; DNA: TGTGCCAGCAGTTTAGTGAGGGCCGGGACATATGGCTACACCTTC
size: .; J: TRBJ2-1; V: TRBV27; D: .; CDR3: CASNNWGGPYNEQFF; DNA: TGTGCCAGCAACAATTGGGGGGGCCCCTACAATGAGCAGTTCTTC
size: few; J: TRBJ1-4; V: TRBV5-4; D: .; CDR3: CASSSGIRGEKLFF; DNA: TGTGCCAGCAGCTCCGGGATCAGGGGCGAAAAACTGTTTTTT
size: .; J: TRBJ2-1; V: TRBV2; D: .; CDR3: CASSSQSLPADEQFF; DNA: TGTGCCAGCAGTTCACAGTCCCTTCCAGCCGATGAGCAGTTCTTC
size: .; J: TRBJ2-7; V: TRBV2; D: .; CDR3: CASRADRAYEQYF; DNA: TGTGCCAGCAGGGCCGACAGAGCCTACGAGCAGTACTTC
size: .; J: TRBJ1-1; V: TRBV6-5; D: .; CDR3: CASSYSIAGGLTEAFF; DNA: TGTGCCAGCAGTTACTCGATAGCCGGCGGATTGACTGAAGCTTTCTTT
size: .; J: TRBJ2-1; V: TRBV5-1; D: TRBD2; CDR3: CASSLVTLAGPSYNEQFF; DNA: TGCGCCAGCAGCTTGGTGACACTAGCGGGCCCCTCCTACAATGAGCAGTTCTTC
size: .; J: TRBJ2-3; V: TRBV5-4; D: .; CDR3: CASSLGQGRKGDTQYF; DNA: TGTGCCAGCAGCTTGGGGCAGGGCCGTAAGGGAGATACGCAGTATTTT
size: .; J: TRBJ1-2; V: TRBV9; D: TRBD1; CDR3: CASTAGDRNYGYTF; DNA: TGTGCCAGTACCGCTGGGGACAGAAACTATGGCTACACCTTC
size: .; J: TRBJ2-3; V: TRBV5-1; D: TRBD2; CDR3: CASSLGLAEATDTQYF; DNA: TGCGCCAGCAGCTTGGGACTAGCAGAAGCAACAGATACGCAGTATTTT
size: .; J: TRBJ2-1; V: TRBV2; D: TRBD2; CDR3: CASSRLAGVSEQFF; DNA: TGTGCCAGCAGCCGACTAGCGGGGGTTAGTGAGCAGTTCTTC
size: once; J: TRBJ2-1; V: TRBV19; D: TRBD2; CDR3: CASSIDLVGGRDNEQFF; DNA: TGTGCCAGTAGTATAGATTTGGTGGGGGGGAGAGACAATGAGCAGTTCTTC
size: few; J: TRBJ2-1; V: TRBV30; D: .; CDR3: CAWSRGSSYNEQFF; DNA: TGTGCCTGGTCCCGGGGGAGCTCCTACAATGAGCAGTTCTTC
size: .; J: TRBJ2-7; V: TRBV6-6; D: .; CDR3: CASSTRDTVSEQYF; DNA: TGTGCCAGCAGCACTCGGGACACCGTGAGCGAGCAGTACTTC
size: .; J: TRBJ1-1; V: TRBV6-5; D: .; CDR3: CASRARTEAFF; DNA: TGTGCCTCCAGGGCAAGGACTGAAGCTTTCTTT
size: .; J: TRBJ2-7; V: TRBV15; D: .; CDR3: CATSRAKASYEQYF; DNA: TGTGCCACCAGCAGAGCGAAGGCTAGCTACGAGCAGTACTTC
size: .; J: TRBJ1-1; V: TRBV7-2; D: TRBD1; CDR3: CASSQPTGATEAFF; DNA: TGTGCCAGCAGCCAACCGACAGGGGCTACTGAAGCTTTCTTT
size: .; J: TRBJ2-1; V: TRBV5-6; D: .; CDR3: CASSAGPQAYNEQFF; DNA: TGTGCCAGCAGCGCGGGGCCCCAGGCATACAATGAGCAGTTCTTC
size: .; J: TRBJ1-1; V: TRBV6-5; D: .; CDR3: CASGVVTATEAFF; DNA: TGTGCCAGCGGGGTTGTGACAGCTACTGAAGCTTTCTTT
size: once; J: TRBJ1-1; V: TRBV7-9; D: .; CDR3: CSSSAGGRTEAFF; DNA: TGTTCCAGCAGCGCGGGAGGAAGGACTGAAGCTTTCTTT
size: .; J: TRBJ1-1; V: TRBV6-5; D: TRBD1; CDR3: CASTLGQGAEAFF; DNA: TGTGCCAGCACCTTAGGACAGGGGGCTGAAGCTTTCTTT
size: .; J: TRBJ1-2; V: TRBV21-1; D: .; CDR3: CASSPRGYTF; DNA: TGTGCCAGCAGCCCCCGGGGCTACACCTTC
size: .; J: TRBJ2-3; V: TRBV7-3; D: .; CDR3: CASSLRDWTDTQYF; DNA: TGTGCCAGCAGCTTACGGGATTGGACAGATACGCAGTATTTT
size: few; J: TRBJ2-1; V: TRBV9; D: TRBD2; CDR3: CASRLAGDHNEQFF; DNA: TGTGCCAGCAGGTTAGCGGGGGACCACAATGAGCAGTTCTTC